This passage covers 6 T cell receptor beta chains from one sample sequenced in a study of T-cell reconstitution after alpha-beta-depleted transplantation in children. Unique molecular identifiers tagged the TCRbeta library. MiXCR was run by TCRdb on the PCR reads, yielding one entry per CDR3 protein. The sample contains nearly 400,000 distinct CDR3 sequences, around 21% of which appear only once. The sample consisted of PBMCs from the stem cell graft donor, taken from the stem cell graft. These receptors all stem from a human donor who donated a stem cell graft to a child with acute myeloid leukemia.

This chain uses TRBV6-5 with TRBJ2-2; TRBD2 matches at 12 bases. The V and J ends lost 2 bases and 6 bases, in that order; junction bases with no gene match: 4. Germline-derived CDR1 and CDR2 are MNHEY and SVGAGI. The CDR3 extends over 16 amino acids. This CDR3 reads CASSYPSGRAPGELFF. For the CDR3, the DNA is TGTGCCAGCAGTTACCCTAGCGGGAGGGCCCCCGGGGAGCTGTTTTTT.

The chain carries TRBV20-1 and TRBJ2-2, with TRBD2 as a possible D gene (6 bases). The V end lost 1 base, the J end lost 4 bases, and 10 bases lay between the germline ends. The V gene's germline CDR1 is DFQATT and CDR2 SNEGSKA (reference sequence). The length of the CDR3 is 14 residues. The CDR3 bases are TGCAGTGCTAGAGGTACTAGCATCACCGGGGAGCTGTTTTTT. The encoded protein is CSARGTSITGELFF.

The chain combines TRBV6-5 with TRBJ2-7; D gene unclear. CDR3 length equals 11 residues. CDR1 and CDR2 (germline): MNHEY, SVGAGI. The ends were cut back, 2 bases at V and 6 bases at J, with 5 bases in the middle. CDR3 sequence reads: CASSYGGEQYF. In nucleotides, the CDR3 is TGTGCCAGCAGTTACGGTGGCGAGCAGTACTTC.

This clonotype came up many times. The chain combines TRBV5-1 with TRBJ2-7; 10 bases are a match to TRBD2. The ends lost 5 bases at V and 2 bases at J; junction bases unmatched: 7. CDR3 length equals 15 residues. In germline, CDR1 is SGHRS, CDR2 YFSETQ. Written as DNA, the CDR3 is TGCGCCAGCAGAAGCAAAGCGGGAGGGACCTACGAGCAGTACTTC. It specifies CASRSKAGGTYEQYF.

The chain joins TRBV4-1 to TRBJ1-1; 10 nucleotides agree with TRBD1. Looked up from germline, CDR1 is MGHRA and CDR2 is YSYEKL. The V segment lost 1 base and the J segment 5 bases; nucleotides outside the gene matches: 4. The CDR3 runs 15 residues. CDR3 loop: CASSQGQGAITEAFF. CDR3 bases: TGCGCCAGCAGCCAAGGACAGGGGGCGATTACTGAAGCTTTCTTT.

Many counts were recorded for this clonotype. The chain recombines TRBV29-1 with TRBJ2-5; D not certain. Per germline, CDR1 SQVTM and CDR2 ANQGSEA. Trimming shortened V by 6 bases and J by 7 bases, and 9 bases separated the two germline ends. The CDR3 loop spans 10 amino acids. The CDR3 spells CSVSVGTQYF. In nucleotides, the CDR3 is TGCAGCGTCTCTGTGGGGACCCAGTACTTC. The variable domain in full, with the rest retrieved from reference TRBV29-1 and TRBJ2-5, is SAVISQKPSRDICQRGTSLTIQCQVDSQVTMMFWYRQQPGQSLTLIATANQGSEATYESGFVIDKFPISRPNLTFSTLTVSNMSPEDSSIYLCSVSVGTQYFGPGTRLLVL.